The 20 T cell receptor beta chains presented below share a single source sample, sequenced in a study of blood T cell repertoires in COVID-19. This table comes from immunoSEQ multiplex PCR, and its TCRdb copy is limited to in-frame clones, with some not included. The sample contains about 150,000 clones, about four fifths of which appear only once. Sequencing was performed on peripheral blood. These receptors came from a woman in her fifties or sixties with acute or convalescent COVID-19.

The rearrangement joins TRBV6-4 to TRBJ1-2; D gene unclear. The germline CDR1 and CDR2 sequences are MRHNA and SNTAGT. Trimming took 6 bases from V and 3 from J, leaving 17 bases between them. This CDR3 contains 15 residues. CDR3 residues: CASRTRHLPYYGYTF. CDR3 coding DNA: TGTGCCAGCAGGACCAGACACCTTCCCTACTATGGCTACACCTTC.

The chain uses TRBV5-8 and TRBJ2-5; TRBD2 aligns across 7 bases. Unmatched junction bases numbered 14, after V lost 0 bases and J lost 3 bases. The germline V gene encodes CDR1 SGHTS and CDR2 YDEGEE. The CDR3 covers 18 residues. The CDR3 loop reads CASSLGGITGGLKETQYF. For the CDR3, the DNA is TGTGCCAGCAGCTTGGGAGGAATAACGGGGGGTCTTAAAGAGACCCAGTACTTC. Full variable domain (rest looked up from reference TRBV5-8 and TRBJ2-5): EAGVTQSPTHLIKTRGQQATLRCSPISGHTSVYWYQQALGLGLQFLLWYDEGEERNRGNFPPRFSGRQFPNYSSELNVNALELEDSALYLCASSLGGITGGLKETQYFGPGTRLLVL.

J is TRBJ2-1 and V is TRBV5-6; D possibly corresponds to TRBD2 (7 bases). The V gene lost 3 bases and the J gene lost 4 bases, with 17 bases spanning the gap. The CDR3 is made up of 16 amino acids. CDR1 is SGHDT, CDR2 YYEEEE, per germline. The DNA of the CDR3 is TGTGCCAGCAGCTGGGGGCCTAGCGGCCAATACAATGAGCAGTTCTTC. As protein: CASSWGPSGQYNEQFF.

The V and J genes are TRBV19 and TRBJ1-5, with TRBD1 matching over 9 bases. Germline CDR1 and CDR2: LNHDA and SQIVND (reference sequence). The junction had 5 bases not matched to a gene; V was cut back by 4 bases and J by 1 base. The CDR3 length is 16 residues. As DNA, the CDR3 is TGTGCCAGTAGTACTAGACAGGGGGTAAGCAATCAGCCCCAGCATTTT. Its translation is CASSTRQGVSNQPQHF.

The rearrangement links TRBV3-1 (or the pseudogene TRBV3-2) to TRBJ2-7, with D possibly being TRBD1 (6 bases). The CDR3 spans 15 residues. CDR1 LGHDT and CDR2 YNNKEL come from the germline V gene (reference sequence). Deletions cut 0 bases from V and 8 bases from J, with 17 bases between. CDR3 DNA sequence: TGTGCCAGCAGCCAAGAAACAGGGAAGGGGAGAAAGCAGTACTTC. Amino acid sequence: CASSQETGKGRKQYF.

The CDR3 nucleotides read TGTGCCAGTAGCCCACAGGGCTACCGCGGCTACACCTTC. Translation: CASSPQGYRGYTF. The V call is TRBV19, the J call TRBJ1-2; D might be TRBD1 (6 bases). CDR3 size: 13 residues. Germline loops: CDR1 LNHDA, CDR2 SQIVND (reference sequence). V lost 6 bases, J lost 8 bases, and 16 bases lay in between.

In its sample, this clone was seen once. This rearrangement joins TRBV5-1 to TRBJ1-5; D not certain. The ends were cut back, 1 base at V and 1 base at J, with 9 bases in the middle. This CDR3 region has 15 residues. Germline V gene sequence: CDR1 SGHRS, CDR2 YFSETQ. The CDR3 region is CASSLRGVSNQPQHF. CDR3 sequence (DNA): TGCGCCAGCAGCTTGAGAGGTGTAAGCAATCAGCCCCAGCATTTT. Drawing the rest from reference TRBV5-1 and TRBJ1-5, the complete variable domain is KAGVTQTPRYLIKTRGQQVTLSCSPISGHRSVSWYQQTPGQGLQFLFEYFSETQRNKGNFPGRFSGRQFSNSRSEMNVSTLELGDSALYLCASSLRGVSNQPQHFGDGTRLSIL.

This chain joins TRBV7-2 and TRBJ1-6; possibly TRBD1 for D (6 bases). The CDR3 covers 14 residues. Germline V CDR1 and CDR2: SGHTA, FQGNSA. V was trimmed by 5 bases and J by 4 bases, leaving 9 bases between them. The CDR3 DNA reads TGTGCCAGCAGCCCCGGACAGTATAATTCACCCCTCCACTTT. Translation: CASSPGQYNSPLHF.

The rearrangement links TRBV10-2 to TRBJ1-5; 7 nucleotides agree with TRBD1. V was pared by 0 bases and J by 6 bases, with 5 bases of the junction left unmatched. The germline V gene has CDR1 WSHSY and CDR2 SAAADI. The CDR3 length is 15 residues. CDR3 region: CASSESRGGTQPQHF. CDR3 nucleotides: TGCGCCAGCAGTGAGTCGAGAGGGGGCACTCAGCCCCAGCATTTT.

This chain connects TRBV3-1 (or the pseudogene TRBV3-2) to TRBJ1-5, with 9 bases that match TRBD1. Germline V CDR1 and CDR2: LGHDT, YNNKEL (reference sequence). The CDR3 has 15 residues. The V segment lost 3 bases and the J segment 7 bases; nucleotides outside the gene matches: 7. This chain's CDR3 is CASSQSGQGLQPQHF. The CDR3 coding sequence is TGTGCCAGCAGCCAGTCGGGACAGGGTCTCCAGCCCCAGCATTTT.

The rearrangement uses TRBV6-5 and TRBJ1-6, with 9 bases fitting TRBD1. The J segment lost 9 bases and the V segment lost 2 bases, leaving 2 bases of the junction unmatched. The CDR3 is 14 residues long. Germline assignment: CDR1 MNHEY and CDR2 SVGAGI. The CDR3 region is CASSYDRGTSPLHF. CDR3 sequence (DNA): TGTGCCAGCAGTTACGACAGGGGGACTTCACCCCTCCACTTT.

The genes are TRBV5-1 and TRBJ1-4; TRBD1 agrees at 7 bases. The CDR3 contains 17 residues. V was clipped by 2 bases and J by 5 bases; unmatched bases: 12. Germline lookup yields CDR1 SGHRS and CDR2 YFSETQ. CDR3 loop: CASSFDRTGVTNEKLFF. The DNA of the CDR3 is TGCGCCAGCAGCTTCGACAGGACAGGCGTAACAAATGAAAAACTGTTTTTT.

The rearrangement links TRBV2 to TRBJ1-2; 8 bases align to TRBD1. The germline V gene encodes CDR1 SNHLY and CDR2 FYNNEI. V was pared by 8 bases and J by 5 bases, with 7 bases of the junction left unmatched. The CDR3 runs 13 residues. The CDR3 nucleotides are TGTGCCAGCTCCGGACAGGGAGGGTATGGCTACACCTTC. Amino acid sequence: CASSGQGGYGYTF.

The chain employs TRBV5-1 and TRBJ2-2, with 9 bases lining up with TRBD2. Germline assignment: CDR1 SGHRS and CDR2 YFSETQ. The CDR3 has 16 amino acids. V was clipped by 2 bases and J by 7 bases; unmatched bases: 9. This chain's CDR3 is CASSLGLAGPLGELFF. The CDR3 coding sequence is TGCGCCAGCAGCTTAGGTCTAGCGGGGCCACTCGGGGAGCTGTTTTTT.

This chain uses TRBV7-2 with TRBJ1-2, with 7 bases identical to TRBD1. Germline V gene data show CDR1 as SGHTA and CDR2 as FQGNSA. Germline trimming cut 2 bases from V and 8 bases from J; bases unmatched to any gene: 8. The CDR3 loop spans 14 amino acids. The CDR3 DNA reads as TGTGCCAGCAGCTTATATGGACAGGTCGGCGGCTACACCTTC. As protein: CASSLYGQVGGYTF.

The chain links TRBV5-8 to TRBJ2-5, with 9 nucleotides matching TRBD1. J gave up 0 bases and V 8 bases, and 8 bases lay outside the gene matches. This CDR3 contains 15 residues. CDR1 and CDR2 (germline): SGHTS, YDEGEE. The CDR3 here is CASKMDRGHQETQYF. The CDR3 DNA is TGTGCCAGTAAGATGGACAGGGGCCACCAAGAGACCCAGTACTTC.

The chain recombines TRBV2 with TRBJ1-1; D call uncertain. With 6 bases removed from V and 4 bases from J, the gap between germline ends came to 15 bases. The V gene's germline CDR1 is SNHLY and CDR2 FYNNEI. The CDR3 has 14 residues. The CDR3 DNA sequence: TGTGCCAGCAGCCTGGAGACGGGAGGCACTGAAGCTTTCTTT. Amino acids: CASSLETGGTEAFF.

J is TRBJ2-7 and V is TRBV3-1 (or the pseudogene TRBV3-2); a possible D gene is TRBD1 (5 bases). The V gene lost 0 bases and the J gene lost 4 bases, with 13 bases spanning the gap. The germline V gene has CDR1 LGHDT and CDR2 YNNKEL (reference sequence). The CDR3 consists of 15 residues. CDR3 region: CASSQDLMTAYEQYF. CDR3 nucleotide sequence: TGTGCCAGCAGCCAAGATTTAATGACAGCTTACGAGCAGTACTTC.

The chain employs TRBV7-9 and TRBJ2-5; 10 bases agree with TRBD2. Germline values: CDR1 SEHNR, CDR2 FQNEAQ (reference sequence). V was pared by 1 base and J by 5 bases, with 7 bases of the junction left unmatched. The CDR3 covers 16 residues. DNA of the CDR3: TGTGCCAGCAGCTTAGGGCTAGCGGGGGAAAGGGAGACCCAGTACTTC. This gives the protein CASSLGLAGERETQYF.

The rearrangement joins TRBV29-1 to TRBJ2-7; D is perhaps TRBD2 (6 bases). The CDR3 is 14 residues long. Trimming stripped 0 bases from V and 0 bases from J, with 9 bases between. CDR1 is SQVTM and CDR2 is ANQGSEA in the germline V gene. The CDR3 coding sequence is TGCAGCGTTGAAGAAGGGAGGAGCTCCTACGAGCAGTACTTC. Translation: CSVEEGRSSYEQYF.